The rows below give T cell receptor beta chains drawn from one sample of a study of T-cell memory formation after mild COVID-19. TCRdb itself ran the 5' RACE reads through MiXCR, one entry per CDR3 protein. In the table there are 300,000 to 400,000 distinct CDR3 sequences, around 15% of which are singletons. Sequencing was carried out using PBMCs or a T cell subset sorted from them (not recorded which). Receptor source: a man younger than 35 who had mild COVID-19 (a few samples of this study predate the infection). Cell type and time point are not known. CDR3s include the opening cysteine and the closing phenylalanine or tryptophan. A D gene is named only where the DNA matches it firmly. A clone size is listed for some rows: how often the clone was seen (once, few, many), or a class if it is expanded.

cdr3_length,clone_size,v_call,j_call,d_call,cdr3_aa,cdr3_nt
15,few,TRBV4-3,TRBJ1-4,-,CASSRETQINEKLFF,TGCGCCAGCAGCCGCGAGACACAGATTAATGAAAAACTGTTTTTT
14,-,TRBV19,TRBJ1-2,TRBD1,CASSPGQSLWGYTF,TGTGCCAGTAGTCCGGGACAGTCCCTCTGGGGCTACACCTTC
20,few,TRBV6-2/TRBV6-3,TRBJ1-3,-,CASPQSRSMGRGLSGNTIYF,TGTGCCAGCCCCCAATCCCGGTCGATGGGGCGAGGTCTCTCTGGAAACACCATATATTTT
16,few,TRBV28,TRBJ2-6,-,CASSSGLNSGANVLTF,TGTGCCAGCAGTTCAGGACTGAACTCTGGGGCCAACGTCCTGACTTTC
15,-,TRBV7-9,TRBJ1-5,-,CASSLSGTRGGPQHF,TGTGCCAGCAGCTTATCGGGGACCCGGGGCGGGCCCCAGCATTTT
13,few,TRBV7-9,TRBJ2-1,-,CASSKVEGNEQFF,TGTGCCAGCAGCAAAGTCGAGGGTAATGAGCAGTTCTTC
17,many,TRBV11-2,TRBJ2-7,-,CASSLDLGSRVDDEQYF,TGTGCCAGCAGCTTAGATCTTGGGTCCAGGGTTGATGACGAGCAGTACTTC
12,-,TRBV15,TRBJ2-7,-,CATSRHLTEQYF,TGTGCCACCAGCAGGCACCTTACCGAGCAGTACTTC
11,few,TRBV20-1,TRBJ2-5,-,CSARKQETQYF,TGCAGTGCTAGGAAACAAGAGACCCAGTACTTC
15,-,TRBV7-3,TRBJ2-7,TRBD2,CASSLSPGRAYEQYF,TGTGCCAGCAGCCTGTCCCCAGGGAGGGCCTACGAGCAGTACTTC
14,few,TRBV20-1,TRBJ2-3,-,CSGGAGALTDTQYF,TGCAGTGGGGGGGCCGGGGCGCTCACAGATACGCAGTATTTT
14,-,TRBV7-2,TRBJ2-5,TRBD1,CASSRQGHQETQYF,TGTGCCAGCAGCCGACAGGGGCACCAAGAGACCCAGTACTTC
14,-,TRBV6-2/TRBV6-3,TRBJ2-7,TRBD2,CASRGLADSYEQYF,TGTGCCAGCCGAGGACTAGCGGACTCCTACGAGCAGTACTTC
13,few,TRBV29-1,TRBJ2-1,-,CSVGTAAYNEQFF,TGCAGCGTTGGAACAGCTGCCTACAATGAGCAGTTCTTC
12,-,TRBV15,TRBJ1-6,-,CATSSTRSPLHF,TGTGCCACCAGCAGCACCAGGTCACCCCTCCACTTT
16,few,TRBV5-1,TRBJ2-1,TRBD2,CASSLQAGGNYNEQFF,TGCGCCAGCAGCTTGCAGGCGGGGGGGAACTACAATGAGCAGTTCTTC
15,few,TRBV11-2,TRBJ2-3,-,CASSLDRGFTDTQYF,TGTGCCAGCAGCTTAGATAGAGGATTCACAGATACGCAGTATTTT
13,few,TRBV25-1,TRBJ2-7,-,CASSRAGQDEQYF,TGTGCCAGCAGTCGGGCAGGGCAAGACGAGCAGTACTTC
16,many,TRBV7-2,TRBJ2-3,TRBD2,CASSLAPAGGWDTQYF,TGTGCCAGCAGCTTAGCGCCAGCGGGGGGCTGGGATACGCAGTATTTT
14,few,TRBV3-1,TRBJ1-5,-,CASSQGGAEQPQHF,TGTGCCAGCAGCCAAGGAGGGGCAGAACAGCCCCAGCATTTT
15,few,TRBV12-3/TRBV12-4,TRBJ2-1,TRBD2,CASSSLAGGSSEQFF,TGTGCCAGCAGTTCTCTAGCGGGGGGTTCGAGTGAGCAGTTCTTC
17,-,TRBV6-1,TRBJ1-2,-,CASSEATARARNYGYTF,TGTGCCAGCAGTGAAGCGACGGCCAGGGCCCGTAACTATGGCTACACCTTC
19,-,TRBV7-9,TRBJ2-4,-,CASSPLEGVGPGEKNIQYF,TGTGCCAGCAGCCCCCTCGAAGGAGTCGGGCCGGGAGAAAAAAACATTCAGTACTTC
16,-,TRBV9,TRBJ2-2,TRBD2,CASSPRLAGATGELFF,TGTGCCAGCAGCCCCCGACTAGCGGGGGCTACCGGGGAGCTGTTTTTT
15,-,TRBV3-1,TRBJ2-3,-,CASSKLGSYTDTQYF,TGTGCCAGCAGTAAACTTGGGAGTTACACAGATACGCAGTATTTT
14,many,TRBV11-2,TRBJ1-2,TRBD1,CASSSLTDRPGYTF,TGTGCCAGCAGCTCGCTAACGGACAGGCCAGGCTACACCTTC
13,few,TRBV6-2/TRBV6-3,TRBJ2-5,TRBD1,CASSYQDRGSTYF,TGTGCCAGCAGTTACCAGGACAGGGGGTCGACCTACTTC
15,few,TRBV7-2,TRBJ2-7,TRBD1,CASVRDRGLTYEQYF,TGTGCCAGCGTCCGGGACAGGGGCCTAACTTACGAGCAGTACTTC
15,-,TRBV5-1,TRBJ2-5,-,CASSSEGGVQETQYF,TGCGCCAGCAGCTCCGAGGGGGGGGTCCAAGAGACCCAGTACTTC